These 13 T cell receptor beta chains came from one sample sequenced in a study of early T cells in non-severe SARS-CoV-2 infection. TCRdb passed the 5' RACE reads through MiXCR, listing each CDR3 protein once. The sample carries approximately 100,000 distinct CDR3 sequences, around a sixth recorded once. Sequenced input: whole blood. The receptors were sampled from an adult who was a healthcare worker with PCR-confirmed SARS-CoV-2 infection or an uninfected control (not recorded which).

This clonotype was counted a single time. The J gene is TRBJ2-1, the V gene TRBV5-4; 7 bases map to TRBD2. V lost 3 bases, J lost 9 bases, and 15 bases stayed unmatched. The germline V gene encodes CDR1 SGHNT and CDR2 YYREEE (reference sequence). CDR3 size: 16 residues. In DNA, the CDR3 is TGTGCCAGCAGCTCCCCCACGGGCGGGAGAATTCGTGAGCAGTTCTTC. Translation: CASSSPTGGRIREQFF.

This clonotype came up a few times. The V gene is TRBV6-2 or TRBV6-3, the J gene TRBJ1-1; 8 nucleotides match TRBD1. V shed 5 bases, J shed 4 bases, and the junction held 6 bases outside the gene matches. Looked up from germline, CDR1 is MNHEY and CDR2 is SVGEGT. This CDR3 is built from 14 residues. The CDR3 region is CASSLTGGVTEAFF. Here the CDR3 DNA reads TGTGCCAGCAGTCTCACAGGGGGAGTCACTGAAGCTTTCTTT.

This chain joins TRBV9 and TRBJ2-7; 8 nucleotides line up with TRBD1. J was trimmed by 0 bases and V by 3 bases; bases with no gene match: 8. The CDR3 runs to 16 residues. CDR1 and CDR2 from the germline V gene are SGDLS and YYNGEE. CDR3 in amino acids: CASSADRTGSSYEQYF. In DNA, the CDR3 is TGTGCCAGCAGCGCTGACCGGACAGGGAGCTCCTACGAGCAGTACTTC.

This clonotype came up a few times. The chain has TRBV28 and TRBJ2-5; D perhaps matches TRBD1 (5 bases). The CDR3 is 12 amino acids. V lost 5 bases and J 5 bases, leaving 9 bases between the germline ends. Per germline, CDR1 MDHEN and CDR2 SYDVKM. CDR3 amino acids: CASSIRVETQYF. The CDR3 DNA follows: TGTGCCAGCAGTATCAGGGTGGAGACCCAGTACTTC.

This clonotype was seen more than once but under ten times. The genes are TRBV7-2 and TRBJ1-2; 10 bases are shared with TRBD1. The germline gives CDR1 SGHTA, CDR2 FQGNSA. J was trimmed by 12 bases and V by 2 bases; bases with no gene match: 6. The CDR3 is 13 amino acids. In nucleotides, the CDR3 is TGTGCCAGCAGCTTATCCGGGACAGGGGAGCACACCTTC. Residues: CASSLSGTGEHTF.

This rearrangement joins TRBV5-1 to TRBJ1-3, with D possibly being TRBD1 (5 bases). V was cut by 0 bases and J by 7 bases, with 17 bases left in between. This CDR3 has 16 amino acids. CDR1 SGHRS and CDR2 YFSETQ come from the germline V gene. The CDR3 sequence is CASSLDRQPSLNTIYF. Here the CDR3 DNA reads TGCGCCAGCAGCTTGGATAGACAGCCATCCCTTAACACCATATATTTT.

CDR3 sequence: CASSHRAGVIGNTIYF. CDR3 DNA sequence: TGTGCCAGCTCCCACCGGGCAGGGGTGATTGGAAACACCATATATTTT. V gene TRBV27 combines with J gene TRBJ1-3, with a weak D call TRBD1 (6 bases). Trimming stripped 8 bases from V and 3 bases from J, with 20 bases between. CDR1 MNHEY and CDR2 SMNVEV come from the germline V gene (reference sequence). The CDR3 spans 16 residues.

As concerns this clonotype: An end of the junction differs from the germline gene, which may be a read error. This chain links TRBV7-9 with TRBJ1-1; the D is unclear. The V gene's germline CDR1 is SEHNR and CDR2 FQNEAQ (reference sequence). This CDR3 comprises 9 residues. For the CDR3, the DNA is TGTGCCAGCGGAGGTGAAGTTTTCTTT. Protein sequence: CASGGEVFF.

This clonotype was counted many times. This rearrangement joins TRBV6-6 to TRBJ1-4; D call uncertain. CDR3 length: 15 residues. V was shortened by 6 bases and J by 0 bases, with 11 bases between the two germline ends. Germline V gene lookup returns CDR1 MNHNY and CDR2 SVGAGI (reference sequence). The CDR3 is CASRGLRATNEKLFF. DNA for the CDR3: TGTGCCAGCAGGGGCCTCAGAGCAACTAATGAAAAACTGTTTTTT.

CDR3 loop: CASSDPGINVYGYTF. The CDR3 DNA sequence: TGTGCCAGCAGCGACCCAGGGATAAACGTCTATGGCTACACCTTC. The V gene is TRBV5-4, the J gene TRBJ1-2; tentative D call: TRBD1 (5 bases). Germline V gene lookup returns CDR1 SGHNT and CDR2 YYREEE (reference sequence). V lost 4 bases and J 4 bases, leaving 17 bases between the germline ends. This CDR3 comprises 15 residues.

The gene calls are TRBV15 and TRBJ2-7; the match to TRBD1 covers 9 bases. The CDR3 consists of 14 residues. Germline V lookup: CDR1 LNHNV, CDR2 YYDKDF (reference sequence). V dropped 0 bases and J dropped 7; count of bases not matched to a gene: 4. CDR3 bases: TGTGCCACCAGCAGAGATCTGGGACAGGGTGAGCAGTACTTC. Amino acids: CATSRDLGQGEQYF.

The chain carries TRBV13 and TRBJ1-2; a weak D match, TRBD1 (5 bases). Trimming pared 5 bases from V and 0 bases from J, leaving 13 bases between. CDR1 and CDR2 (germline): PRHDT, FYEKMQ (reference sequence). CDR3 length equals 15 residues. CDR3 DNA sequence: TGTGCCAGCAGCGAAAGGCAGGGAGCTAACTATGGCTACACCTTC. Translating gives CASSERQGANYGYTF.

The chain links TRBV27 to TRBJ2-7; 7 bases are a match to TRBD1. The length of the CDR3 is 17 residues. Germline values: CDR1 MNHEY, CDR2 SMNVEV (reference sequence). V dropped 0 bases and J dropped 6; count of bases not matched to a gene: 14. The CDR3 coding sequence is TGTGCCAGCAGTTTATCGCCTCCGGGACAGAGTTTTGCCGAGCAGTACTTC. Its translation is CASSLSPPGQSFAEQYF.